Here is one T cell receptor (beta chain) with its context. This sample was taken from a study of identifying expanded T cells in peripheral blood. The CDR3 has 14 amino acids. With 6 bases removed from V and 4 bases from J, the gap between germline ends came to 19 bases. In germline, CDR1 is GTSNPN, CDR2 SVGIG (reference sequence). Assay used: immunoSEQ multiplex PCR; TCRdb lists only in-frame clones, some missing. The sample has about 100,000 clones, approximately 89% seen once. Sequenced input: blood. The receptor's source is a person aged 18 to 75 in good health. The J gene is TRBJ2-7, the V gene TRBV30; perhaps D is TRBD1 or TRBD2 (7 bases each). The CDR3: CACASQGGRYEQYF. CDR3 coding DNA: TGTGCCTGTGCCTCCCAGGGGGGGAGGTACGAGCAGTACTTC.